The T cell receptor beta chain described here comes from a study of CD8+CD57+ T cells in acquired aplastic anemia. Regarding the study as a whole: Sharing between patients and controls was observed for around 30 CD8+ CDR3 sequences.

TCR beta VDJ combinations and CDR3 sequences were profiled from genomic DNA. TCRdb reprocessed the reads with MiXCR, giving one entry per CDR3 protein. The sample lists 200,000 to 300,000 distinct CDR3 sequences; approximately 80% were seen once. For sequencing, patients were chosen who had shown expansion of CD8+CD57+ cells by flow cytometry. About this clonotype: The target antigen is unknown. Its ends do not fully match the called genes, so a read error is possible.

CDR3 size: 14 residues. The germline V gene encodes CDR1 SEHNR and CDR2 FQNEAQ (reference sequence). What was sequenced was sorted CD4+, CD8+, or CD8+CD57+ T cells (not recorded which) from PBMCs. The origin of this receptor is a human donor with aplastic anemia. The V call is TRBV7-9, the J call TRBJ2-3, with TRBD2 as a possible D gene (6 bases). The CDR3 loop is CASSLQRRAGSDEF. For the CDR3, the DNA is TGTGCCAGCAGCTTACAAAGAAGGGCCGGGAGCGATGAGTTT. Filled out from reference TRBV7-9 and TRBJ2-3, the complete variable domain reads DTGVSQNPRHKITKRGQNVTFRCDPISEHNRLYWYRQTLGQGPEFLTYFQNEAQLEKSRLLSDRFSAERPKGSFSTLEIQRTEQGDSAMYLCASSLQRRAGSDEFGPGTRLTVL.